This TCR beta chain derives from a study of blood T cell repertoires in COVID-19. Background on the study: The study drew acute and convalescent COVID-19 samples from the United States, Italy and Spain. Nucleic acid was either cDNA or gDNA, and it came from T cells, B-cell-depleted T cells, or PBMCs.

As handled by the study authors: Reference gene primer amplification gave estimated nucleated cell counts. The table came from immunoSEQ multiplex PCR; TCRdb's copy has only in-frame clones and leaves some out. V and J calls and clone size are copied from that table; D and trimming were computed from the DNA. The data show about 240,000 clones, with around 86% seen just once and about 1.9% held by the top ten. The ends were cut back, 9 bases at V and 4 bases at J, with 12 bases in the middle. From germline, CDR1 is SGHNT and CDR2 YENEEA. This CDR3 spans 12 amino acids. The sequence derives from a man aged 30-40 years who had recovered from COVID-19. The sample taken for sequencing was peripheral blood. J is TRBJ1-2 and V is TRBV11-3; D possibly corresponds to TRBD1 (5 bases). The CDR3 DNA follows: TGTGCCAGAACGGGGGAGCCCTATGGCTACACCTTC. Translation gives CARTGEPYGYTF.